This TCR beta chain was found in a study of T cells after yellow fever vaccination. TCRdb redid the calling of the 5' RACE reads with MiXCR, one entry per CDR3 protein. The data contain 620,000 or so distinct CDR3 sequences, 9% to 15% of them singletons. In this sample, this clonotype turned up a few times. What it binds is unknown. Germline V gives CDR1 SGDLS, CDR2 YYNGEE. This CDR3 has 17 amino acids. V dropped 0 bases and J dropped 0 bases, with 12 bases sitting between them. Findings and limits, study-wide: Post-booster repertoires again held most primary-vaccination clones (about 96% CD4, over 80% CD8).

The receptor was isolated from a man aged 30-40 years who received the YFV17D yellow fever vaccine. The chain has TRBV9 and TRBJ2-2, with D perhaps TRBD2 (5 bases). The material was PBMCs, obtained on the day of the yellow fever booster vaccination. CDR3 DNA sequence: TGTGCCAGCAGCGTAGTGGGCCGGGGAGCGAACACCGGGGAGCTGTTTTTT. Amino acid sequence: CASSVVGRGANTGELFF.